These 4 T cell receptor beta chains were sequenced from one sample in a study of blood T cell repertoires in COVID-19. The repertoire was sequenced with immunoSEQ multiplex PCR; TCRdb's copy has only in-frame clones and lacks some. The table records roughly 67,000 clones, 85% of them present only once. Sequenced sample: peripheral blood. All receptors come from a man aged 50 to 59 with acute or convalescent COVID-19.

This clone was observed a handful of times. The CDR3 is CASSLEWDYLPNEQYF. DNA of the CDR3: TGTGCCAGCAGCTTAGAGTGGGACTACCTTCCCAACGAGCAGTACTTC. The chain combines TRBV7-9 with TRBJ2-7, with 7 bases matching TRBD2. CDR1 and CDR2 from the germline V gene are SEHNR and FQNEAQ (reference sequence). V lost 1 base and J lost 5; bases outside the gene matches: 11. The CDR3 contains 16 residues.

The gene calls are TRBV4-1 and TRBJ2-7; 9 positions match TRBD2. The CDR3 length is 17 residues. Germline values: CDR1 MGHRA, CDR2 YSYEKL. V gave up 1 base and J gave up 0 bases; unmatched junction bases: 7. CDR3 sequence: CASSQVSSGVSSYEQYF. Here the CDR3 DNA reads TGCGCCAGCAGCCAAGTATCTAGCGGGGTTAGCTCCTACGAGCAGTACTTC.

V is TRBV18 and J is TRBJ2-7; D not resolved. Germline loops: CDR1 KGHSH, CDR2 LQKENI. The CDR3 is 12 amino acids. Trimming pared 4 bases from V and 0 bases from J, leaving 4 bases between. CDR3 coding DNA: TGTGCCAGCTCACTTAGCTCCTACGAGCAGTACTTC. Protein product: CASSLSSYEQYF.

The chain links TRBV15 to TRBJ2-1; tentatively, D is TRBD2 (6 bases). Germline V CDR1 and CDR2: LNHNV, YYDKDF (reference sequence). This CDR3 has 17 residues. Trimming cost V 1 base and J 3 bases, with 16 bases left between them. The CDR3: CATSRGSSGGGYNEQFF. As DNA, the CDR3 is TGTGCCACCAGCAGAGGATCAAGTGGGGGAGGCTACAATGAGCAGTTCTTC.